These T cell receptor beta chains were read from a single sample in a study of naive and memory T cell subsets. TCRdb used MiXCR to reprocess the UMI-ligation and nested PCR reads, holding one entry per CDR3 protein. The profile shows about 99,000 distinct CDR3 sequences, more than 12% of them singletons. The sequencing sample was made of naive CD8+ T cells from blood. The receptors derive from a human donor in good health. Each CDR3 is given with its conserved first and last residue. Fields, in order: V gene, CDR3 length, D gene, J gene, clone size, CDR3 DNA, CDR3 protein. The D gene is left open where the match is weak. Rows may omit the clone size; those that give it use once, few, many or a size class.

V: TRBV27
length: 15
D: TRBD2
J: TRBJ2-3
size: .
DNA: TGTGCCAGCAGTTTATCGGCTAGCGGGGGGACGTCGCAGTATTTT
CDR3: CASSLSASGGTSQYF

V: TRBV20-1
length: 15
D: .
J: TRBJ1-1
size: many
DNA: TGCAGTGCTAGAGCGGGAGGGAGGAGGGACACTGAAGCTTTCTTT
CDR3: CSARAGGRRDTEAFF

V: TRBV5-5
length: 15
D: .
J: TRBJ1-1
size: .
DNA: TGTGCCAGCAGCCGTGAAGGGGTATGGATCACTGAAGCTTTCTTT
CDR3: CASSREGVWITEAFF

V: TRBV27
length: 15
D: .
J: TRBJ2-2
size: .
DNA: TGTGCCAGCAGATCATGGGGATTAGCCTCCGGGGAGCTGTTTTTT
CDR3: CASRSWGLASGELFF

V: TRBV15
length: 13
D: .
J: TRBJ2-5
size: .
DNA: TGTGCCGTGGGGGCACAACTTCGGGAGACCCAGTACTTC
CDR3: CAVGAQLRETQYF

V: TRBV29-1
length: 15
D: TRBD1
J: TRBJ1-3
size: .
DNA: TGCAGCGTCGCGACAGGGGGACTCTCTGGAAACACCATATATTTT
CDR3: CSVATGGLSGNTIYF

V: TRBV7-6
length: 15
D: TRBD1
J: TRBJ1-1
size: many
DNA: TGTGCCAGCAGCTCCCGACAGGGAGGGAACACTGAAGCTTTCTTT
CDR3: CASSSRQGGNTEAFF

V: TRBV30
length: 14
D: .
J: TRBJ2-4
size: .
DNA: TGTGCCTGGAGTGTAGGGGGATCCAAAAACATTCAGTACTTC
CDR3: CAWSVGGSKNIQYF

V: TRBV4-2
length: 13
D: .
J: TRBJ2-5
size: many
DNA: TGTGCCAGCAGCCAAGGGGGCGCGGAGACCCAGTACTTC
CDR3: CASSQGGAETQYF

V: TRBV29-1
length: 14
D: TRBD1
J: TRBJ1-2
size: many
DNA: TGCAGCGTTACTACGGGACAGGGGAACTATGGCTACACCTTC
CDR3: CSVTTGQGNYGYTF

V: TRBV10-3
length: 13
D: TRBD2
J: TRBJ2-1
size: many
DNA: TGTGCCATCAGTGGGCAGGGAGGGAATGAGCAGTTCTTC
CDR3: CAISGQGGNEQFF

V: TRBV19
length: 12
D: .
J: TRBJ2-1
size: .
DNA: TGTGCCAGTAGTATCCAGGAGGCTGAGCAGTTCTTC
CDR3: CASSIQEAEQFF

V: TRBV7-9
length: 16
D: .
J: TRBJ2-1
size: few
DNA: TGTGCCAGCAGGGGACGAGGCGGGGACGGCTACAATGAGCAGTTCTTC
CDR3: CASRGRGGDGYNEQFF

V: TRBV9
length: 15
D: .
J: TRBJ2-5
size: .
DNA: TGTGCCAGCAGCGCCCGGACGTCGGATGGTGAGACCCAGTACTTC
CDR3: CASSARTSDGETQYF

V: TRBV28
length: 15
D: .
J: TRBJ1-1
size: .
DNA: TGTGCCAGCAGTTCCCCAGGACAGCTGAACACTGAAGCTTTCTTT
CDR3: CASSSPGQLNTEAFF

V: TRBV28
length: 16
D: TRBD2
J: TRBJ2-7
size: .
DNA: TGTGCCAGCAGTTTCGATAGCGGGGGGCTATCCTACGAGCAGTACTTC
CDR3: CASSFDSGGLSYEQYF

V: TRBV19
length: 13
D: .
J: TRBJ2-1
size: once
DNA: TGTGCCAGTAGTATTTACGGGTTCGGGGAGCAGTTCTTC
CDR3: CASSIYGFGEQFF

V: TRBV28
length: 16
D: TRBD2
J: TRBJ2-3
size: few
DNA: TGTGCCAGTGGGACTAGCGGGGCTACATACACAGATACGCAGTATTTT
CDR3: CASGTSGATYTDTQYF

V: TRBV19
length: 16
D: .
J: TRBJ1-1
size: many
DNA: TGTGCCAGTAGTATCCTCGGGCCAGGGACGAACACTGAAGCTTTCTTT
CDR3: CASSILGPGTNTEAFF

V: TRBV5-6
length: 16
D: .
J: TRBJ2-2
size: .
DNA: TGTGCCAGCAGCCAGCCGACCGTCACGAACACCGGGGAGCTGTTTTTT
CDR3: CASSQPTVTNTGELFF

V: TRBV20-1
length: 20
D: .
J: TRBJ1-2
size: many
DNA: TGCAGTGCTAGCACATTCAGGGGCGCGGTAAGGATTCCGACTAACTATGGCTACACCTTC
CDR3: CSASTFRGAVRIPTNYGYTF

V: TRBV7-2
length: 15
D: TRBD1
J: TRBJ2-7
size: many
DNA: TGTGCCAGCAGCTCGTGGACAGGGAGCTCCTACGAGCAGTACTTC
CDR3: CASSSWTGSSYEQYF

V: TRBV7-6
length: 13
D: .
J: TRBJ2-1
size: .
DNA: TGTGCCAGCAGCTTAGGAAGAGCGGATGAGCAGTTCTTC
CDR3: CASSLGRADEQFF

V: TRBV29-1
length: 12
D: .
J: TRBJ2-1
size: .
DNA: TGCAGCGCCGAGGGGGTAGTCAATGAGCAGTTCTTC
CDR3: CSAEGVVNEQFF

V: TRBV7-9
length: 12
D: .
J: TRBJ1-1
size: .
DNA: TGTGCCAGCACCGACTCGATGGAGAAAGCTTTCTTT
CDR3: CASTDSMEKAFF

V: TRBV11-1
length: 16
D: .
J: TRBJ2-5
size: many
DNA: TGTGCCAGCAGCTCAACCGGGACACAGCTCAAGGAGACCCAGTACTTC
CDR3: CASSSTGTQLKETQYF

V: TRBV2
length: 16
D: TRBD2
J: TRBJ2-1
size: few
DNA: TGTGCCAGCAGTCTACTAGCGGGGGGGCCGGGGAATGAGCAGTTCTTC
CDR3: CASSLLAGGPGNEQFF

V: TRBV30
length: 14
D: TRBD2
J: TRBJ2-1
size: .
DNA: TGTGCCCTTCGTTCTAGCGGGTATTACAATGAGCAGTTCTTC
CDR3: CALRSSGYYNEQFF

V: TRBV12-3/TRBV12-4
length: 15
D: TRBD1
J: TRBJ2-1
size: .
DNA: TGTGCCAGCAGCCCCGGGACAGGTCCTTACAATGAGCAGTTCTTC
CDR3: CASSPGTGPYNEQFF

V: TRBV4-3
length: 14
D: .
J: TRBJ2-7
size: few
DNA: TGCGCCAGCAGCCAAGATATTGGGGTCTACGAGCAGTACTTC
CDR3: CASSQDIGVYEQYF

V: TRBV7-3
length: 16
D: TRBD2
J: TRBJ2-1
size: many
DNA: TGTGCCAGCAGTCCTTTAGTAGCGGGTCCCTACAATGAGCAGTTCTTC
CDR3: CASSPLVAGPYNEQFF

V: TRBV7-7
length: 17
D: .
J: TRBJ1-1
size: many
DNA: TGTGCCAGCAGCCCATGGGGGGGCGAGAGCATGAACACTGAAGCTTTCTTT
CDR3: CASSPWGGESMNTEAFF

V: TRBV11-2
length: 13
D: .
J: TRBJ2-7
size: .
DNA: TGTGCCAGCAGTTCAGGGTTTACCTACGAGCAGCACTTC
CDR3: CASSSGFTYEQHF

V: TRBV20-1
length: 15
D: .
J: TRBJ2-3
size: .
DNA: TGCAGTGCTGCGAAGATGATGGAGGGAGTCGATACGCAGTATTTT
CDR3: CSAAKMMEGVDTQYF

V: TRBV10-3
length: 12
D: .
J: TRBJ2-7
size: once
DNA: TGTGCCATCAAAAGGCTCCGAGGGGAGCAGTACTTC
CDR3: CAIKRLRGEQYF

V: TRBV28
length: 17
D: .
J: TRBJ1-1
size: .
DNA: TGTGCCAGCAAGTTAGCCAAAGCTGCCGGGCTTTCCCGCGACGCTTTCTTT
CDR3: CASKLAKAAGLSRDAFF

V: TRBV29-1
length: 16
D: .
J: TRBJ2-7
size: few
DNA: TGCAGCGTTGAAGATCCCGGTGGCGGTAGCTCCTACGAGCAGTACTTC
CDR3: CSVEDPGGGSSYEQYF

V: TRBV6-5
length: 15
D: .
J: TRBJ2-3
size: .
DNA: TGTGCCAGCAGGTCCCAATTAGGTGGCACAGATACGCAGTATTTT
CDR3: CASRSQLGGTDTQYF

V: TRBV3-1
length: 15
D: .
J: TRBJ2-5
size: many
DNA: TGTGCCAGCGCCAGGACAGAAGCGGGGTCGGGGACCCAGTACTTC
CDR3: CASARTEAGSGTQYF

V: TRBV6-2/TRBV6-3
length: 11
D: .
J: TRBJ2-7
size: .
DNA: TGTGCCAGCAGTCGGACGAGTGAGCAGTACTTC
CDR3: CASSRTSEQYF

V: TRBV7-9
length: 15
D: TRBD2
J: TRBJ2-7
size: .
DNA: TGTGCCAGCAGCTCCTCTAGCGGACTCCACTACGAGCAGTACTTC
CDR3: CASSSSSGLHYEQYF

V: TRBV19
length: 13
D: .
J: TRBJ1-1
size: few
DNA: TGTGCCAGTAGTATAGGAGCAGACACTGAAGCTTTCTTT
CDR3: CASSIGADTEAFF

V: TRBV2
length: 15
D: TRBD1
J: TRBJ1-2
size: .
DNA: TGTGCCAGCAGTTCCAACAGGGGGACTAACTATGGCTACACCTTC
CDR3: CASSSNRGTNYGYTF

V: TRBV7-9
length: 14
D: .
J: TRBJ2-7
size: .
DNA: TGTGCCAGCAGCTTAGGGCAGGGAGAGAGCGAGCAGTACTTC
CDR3: CASSLGQGESEQYF

V: TRBV19
length: 16
D: .
J: TRBJ2-2
size: many
DNA: TGTGCCAGTAGTATTGGAGGCGGGACTTTCGCCGGGGAGCTGTTTTTT
CDR3: CASSIGGGTFAGELFF

V: TRBV12-3/TRBV12-4
length: 13
D: .
J: TRBJ1-1
size: .
DNA: TGTGCCAGCAGTGCGTGGACTAACACTGAAGCTTTCTTT
CDR3: CASSAWTNTEAFF

V: TRBV27
length: 15
D: .
J: TRBJ2-7
size: .
DNA: TGTGCCAGCAGTTTATCGATAACTGGTCAGGGGAAGCAGTACTTC
CDR3: CASSLSITGQGKQYF

V: TRBV14
length: 16
D: TRBD2
J: TRBJ2-1
size: few
DNA: TGTGCCAGCAGCCAAGATCAAGCGGGGGTCGGCAATGAGCAGTTCTTC
CDR3: CASSQDQAGVGNEQFF

V: TRBV6-2/TRBV6-3
length: 20
D: .
J: TRBJ2-2
size: few
DNA: TGTGCCAGCACGCAAGACTCCCAGGGGACCAAGGGGCGTCTCACCGGGGAGCTGTTTTTT
CDR3: CASTQDSQGTKGRLTGELFF

V: TRBV2
length: 14
D: TRBD1
J: TRBJ2-3
size: few
DNA: TGTGCCTACCGACTGGGACAGGGGCCAGATACGCAGTATTTT
CDR3: CAYRLGQGPDTQYF

V: TRBV11-2
length: 12
D: .
J: TRBJ2-3
size: .
DNA: TGTGCCAGCAGCCGGAAATCAGATACGCAGTATTTT
CDR3: CASSRKSDTQYF

V: TRBV3-1
length: 13
D: .
J: TRBJ2-7
size: .
DNA: TGTGCCAGCGACCCGAACGAGCGGTGCGAGCAGTACTTC
CDR3: CASDPNERCEQYF

V: TRBV28
length: 14
D: .
J: TRBJ2-5
size: .
DNA: TGTGCCAGCAGTCTCGACAATTTCCAAGAGACCCAGTACTTC
CDR3: CASSLDNFQETQYF

V: TRBV7-2
length: 15
D: .
J: TRBJ2-1
size: few
DNA: TGTGCCAGCAGCTCAGGGGTTCCTGCAGGCAATGAGCAGTTCTTC
CDR3: CASSSGVPAGNEQFF

V: TRBV7-9
length: 13
D: .
J: TRBJ1-3
size: many
DNA: TGTGCCAGCACCCCCCCTTCCGAAGACACCATATATTTT
CDR3: CASTPPSEDTIYF

V: TRBV10-2
length: 13
D: .
J: TRBJ2-1
size: few
DNA: TGCGCCAGCAGTGAGTCAAGGTACAATGAGCAGTTCTTC
CDR3: CASSESRYNEQFF

V: TRBV29-1
length: 13
D: TRBD2
J: TRBJ2-7
size: many
DNA: TGCAGCGTTGTTTGGCGGGAGGGCCACGAGCAGTACTTC
CDR3: CSVVWREGHEQYF

V: TRBV15
length: 14
D: .
J: TRBJ1-1
size: once
DNA: TGTGCCACCAGCAGTAGGGGCGCGGTCCCTGAAGCTTTCTTT
CDR3: CATSSRGAVPEAFF

V: TRBV12-3/TRBV12-4
length: 16
D: TRBD1
J: TRBJ1-2
size: few
DNA: TGTGCCAGCAGTCCCGGGACAGGGATGGAAGACTATGGCTACACCTTC
CDR3: CASSPGTGMEDYGYTF